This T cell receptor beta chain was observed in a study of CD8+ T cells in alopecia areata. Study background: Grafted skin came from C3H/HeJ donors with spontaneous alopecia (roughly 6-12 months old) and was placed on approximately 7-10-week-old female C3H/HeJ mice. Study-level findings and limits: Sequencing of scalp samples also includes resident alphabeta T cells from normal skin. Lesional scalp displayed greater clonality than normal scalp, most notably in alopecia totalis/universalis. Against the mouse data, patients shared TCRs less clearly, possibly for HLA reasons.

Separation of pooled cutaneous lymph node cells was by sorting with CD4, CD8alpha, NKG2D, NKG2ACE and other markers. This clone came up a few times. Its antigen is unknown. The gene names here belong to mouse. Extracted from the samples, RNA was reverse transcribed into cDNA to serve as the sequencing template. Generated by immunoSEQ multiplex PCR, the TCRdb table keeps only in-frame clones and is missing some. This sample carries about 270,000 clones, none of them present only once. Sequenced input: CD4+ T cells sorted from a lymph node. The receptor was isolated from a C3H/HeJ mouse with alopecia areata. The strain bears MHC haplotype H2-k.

This chain's CDR3 is CASSIDPGTNTEVFF. The sequenced part of the CDR3 DNA is TGTGCCAGCAGTATAGATCCAGGGACAAACACA. This sequence joins TRBV19 and TRBJ1-1; a possible D gene is TRBD1 (5 bases). The CDR3 goes on 4 residues after the read ends, and that part is filled in from the germline J gene. The germline V gene has CDR1 FNHDT and CDR2 SITEND (reference sequence). The V and J ends lost 0 bases and 0 bases respectively, with 9 bases between them. CDR3 length equals 15 residues.